This TCR beta chain was identified during a study of blood T cell repertoires in COVID-19 (dated by TCRdb to 2019 to 2021). Looking at the study overall: The collaborator samples originated in the United States, Italy and Spain and spanned the acute and convalescent phases of COVID-19. The material from the prospective study consisted of cDNA or gDNA derived from T cells, B-cell-depleted T cells, or PBMCs. The dataset comprised deeply sampled blood TCRbeta repertoires from subjects exposed to, actively infected with, or recovered from COVID-19. The repertoires were released in a freely available public database meant as a resource for research on the immune response to SARS-CoV-2. Samples were obtained from the ongoing ImmuneRACE study (first 160 participants) and from 1,200 or so subjects provided by 6 global collaborators. Nearly every sample came with metadata listing a de-identified subject ID, COVID-19 status, age in years and sex. HLA class I and class II types, where available, came from metadata supplied by the sample provider rather than from assay-based typing. Study-level results and caveats: The amount of clinical and demographic metadata varied by source and participant and was provided uncurated.

Regarding this clone: Its antigen target is currently unknown. It has no much larger one-base neighbor in the sample; base qualities were not kept.

One collaborating source in Seattle enrolled patients while the patients were actively infected and followed the patients over time throughout the course of disease. The collaborating institutions used their own protocols to collect whole blood in K2EDTA tubes. For TCRbeta analysis, collaborators shipped samples in one of three forms: frozen whole blood, isolated PBMCs, or DNA extracted from either of those sample types. The immunoSEQ Assay, a bias-controlled multiplex PCR, was used to amplify TCRbeta CDR3 regions from genomic DNA. As for the original processing: The number of nucleated cells in each sample was estimated by amplification of reference gene primers within the assay. To quantify the absolute abundance of each unique TCRbeta CDR3 rearrangement, sequence reads were collapsed and filtered. For each sample, productive Simpson clonality was calculated as the square root of Simpson's diversity index across productive rearrangements. In its TCRdb copy, this immuneACCESS table keeps in-frame sequences only and misses some clones. Where compared with another copy, unresolved V genes explain less than half of these, and the others have no known cause. V and J calls and clone size follow that table, whereas D and trimming were derived from the DNA. The sample includes tens of thousands of clones, with around 77% observed a single time. The ten top clones hold roughly 2.4% of the sample.

Including cysteine and phenylalanine, the CDR3 has 20 amino acids. The entry retains the CDR3 DNA only, 60 bases that are in frame from base 1. V is pruned by 0 bases and J by 0 bases, leaving 10 bases of the junction without a gene match. CDR1 and CDR2 are read off the germline V gene as SGHDN and FVKESK. This receptor chain uses TRBV14 and TRBJ2-1, with 11 bases matching TRBD2. The TCR originated in a man between 70 and 80 years old with COVID-19, enrolled during active disease. Sequencing was done on a sample of peripheral blood. Here is the DNA: TGTGCCAGCAGCCAAGAGGGATTAGCGGGAGGGCCTAGCTCCTACAATGAGCAGTTCTTC. Its protein reads: CASSQEGLAGGPSSYNEQFF.